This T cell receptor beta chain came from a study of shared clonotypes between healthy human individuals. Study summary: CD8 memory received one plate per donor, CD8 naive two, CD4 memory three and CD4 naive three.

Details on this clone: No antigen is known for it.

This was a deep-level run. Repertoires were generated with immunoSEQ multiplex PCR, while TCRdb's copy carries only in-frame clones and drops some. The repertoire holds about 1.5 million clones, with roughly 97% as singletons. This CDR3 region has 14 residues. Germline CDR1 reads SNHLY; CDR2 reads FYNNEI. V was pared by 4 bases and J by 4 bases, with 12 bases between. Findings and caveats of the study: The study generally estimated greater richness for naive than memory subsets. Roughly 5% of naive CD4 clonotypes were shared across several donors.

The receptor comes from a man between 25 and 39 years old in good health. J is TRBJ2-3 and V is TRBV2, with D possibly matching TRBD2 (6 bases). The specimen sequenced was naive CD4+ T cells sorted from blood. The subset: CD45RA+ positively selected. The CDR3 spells CASSVGLAPDTQYF. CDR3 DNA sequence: TGTGCCAGCAGTGTGGGTCTAGCGCCAGATACGCAGTATTTT.